This T cell receptor beta chain was profiled in a study of blood T cell repertoires in COVID-19 (dated by TCRdb to between 2020 and 2021). A note on the overall study: Collaborator samples came from the United States, Italy and Spain and covered acute and convalescent phases of COVID-19. The prospective study material was composed of cDNA or gDNA derived from T cells, B-cell-depleted T cells, or PBMCs. The dataset comprised deeply sampled blood TCRbeta repertoires from subjects exposed to, actively infected with, or recovered from COVID-19. The repertoires were released in a freely available public database intended as a resource for research on the immune response to SARS-CoV-2. The samples were drawn from the first 160 participants of the ongoing ImmuneRACE study and from about 1,200 subjects provided by 6 global collaborators. The sample metadata nearly always contained a de-identified subject ID, COVID-19 status, age in years and sex. Where available, HLA class I and class II types were taken from metadata supplied by the sample provider and were not determined by assay-based typing.

The germline V gene encodes CDR1 SGHNT and CDR2 YYREEE (reference sequence). The germline V and J ends show losses of 4 bases and 2 bases respectively, and no gene match explains 8 bases of the junction. From the cysteine through the phenylalanine, the CDR3 covers 16 amino acids. Of the read, only the CDR3 DNA is kept; its 48 bases are in frame from base 1. Collaborating institutions collected whole blood in K2EDTA tubes following their own protocols. For TCRbeta analysis, collaborator samples were shipped as frozen whole blood, as isolated PBMCs, or as DNA extracted from either sample type. A note on this clone: The antigen it recognizes is unknown. The input lacks base qualities; no much larger clone sits a single base away.

The immunoSEQ Assay, a bias-controlled multiplex PCR, was used to amplify TCRbeta CDR3 regions from genomic DNA. Under the source paper's analysis protocol: Nucleated cell counts per sample were estimated from amplification of reference gene primers within the assay. Sequence reads were collapsed and filtered to measure the absolute abundance of every unique TCRbeta CDR3 rearrangement. For each sample, productive Simpson clonality was calculated as the square root of Simpson's diversity index over productive rearrangements. TCRdb mirrors the immuneACCESS table, restricted to in-frame sequences. Some clones are absent from its copies; in checked studies, under half trace to an unresolved V gene, and the reason for the others is unknown. V, J and clone size are taken as reported in that table, and D and trimming were inferred from the DNA itself. For this sample there are some 400,000 clones; approximately 77% appear just once. 0.85% to 1.3% of the sample rests with the top ten.

Overall study outcomes, separate from this receptor: Clinical and demographic metadata were provided uncurated, with the amount varying by source and participant.

This clonotype was obtained from a human donor with acute or convalescent COVID-19. The donor label of this sample is uncertain. The sequence is built from TRBV5-4 and TRBJ1-2, with 10 bases in between that match TRBD1. The sample taken for sequencing was peripheral blood. This receptor has the CDR3 CASSEPGQGLNYGYTF. The nucleotide sequence reads as follows: TGTGCCAGCAGCGAGCCGGGACAGGGGCTGAACTATGGCTACACCTTC.